A single sample is the source of the 16 T cell receptor beta chains below, sequenced in a study of blood T cell repertoires in COVID-19. Only in-frame clones appear in the TCRdb table, and some are missing; sequencing was by immunoSEQ multiplex PCR. Of about 52,000 clones in the sample, 65% to 85% were seen once. Sample: peripheral blood. The receptors were sampled from a woman of 80 years or more with COVID-19, enrolled during active disease.

This clone has just one count. The J gene is TRBJ1-3, the V gene TRBV19; no reliable D call. The germline CDR1 and CDR2 sequences are LNHDA and SQIVND (reference sequence). This CDR3 has 12 amino acids. With 4 bases removed from V and 7 bases from J, the gap between germline ends came to 8 bases. In DNA, the CDR3 is TGTGCCAGTAGTACTCAAGCGAACACCATATATTTT. Translation: CASSTQANTIYF.

This chain uses TRBV5-1 with TRBJ1-5, with D perhaps matching TRBD1 (5 bases). The V end lost 0 bases, the J end lost 1 base, and 8 bases lay between the germline ends. The germline CDR1 and CDR2 sequences are SGHRS and YFSETQ. CDR3 size: 15 residues. CDR3 in amino acids: CASSLGGASNQPQHF. In DNA, the CDR3 is TGCGCCAGCAGCTTGGGCGGGGCAAGCAATCAGCCCCAGCATTTT.

Worth noting for this clone: The sample carries other DNA sequences with the same CDR3. The chain carries TRBV5-1 and TRBJ2-2; maybe TRBD2 (7 bases). CDR1 is SGHRS and CDR2 is YFSETQ in the germline V gene. The CDR3 runs 15 residues. V gave up 0 bases and J gave up 5 bases, with 11 bases separating them. CDR3 amino acids: CASSLAGEGTGELFF. CDR3 sequence (DNA): TGCGCCAGCAGCTTGGCAGGGGAGGGAACCGGGGAGCTGTTTTTT.

This clone showed up just once. The chain employs TRBV19 and TRBJ2-2, with TRBD1 identical over 8 bases. The junction had 3 bases not matched to a gene; V was cut back by 11 bases and J by 4 bases. The V gene's germline CDR1 is LNHDA and CDR2 SQIVND (reference sequence). The CDR3 loop spans 12 amino acids. In nucleotides, the CDR3 is TGTGCCCTCGGACAGGGCACCGGGGAGCTGTTTTTT. It encodes CALGQGTGELFF.

V and J are TRBV9 and TRBJ2-1; TRBD2 matches 8 bases. With V trimmed by 4 bases and J by 7 bases, 16 bases remained unmatched. The germline V gene encodes CDR1 SGDLS and CDR2 YYNGEE. The CDR3 length is 17 residues. Here the CDR3 reads CASSPRQSSGPSNEQFF. CDR3 in DNA: TGTGCCAGCAGCCCCCGGCAGTCTAGCGGGCCTTCGAATGAGCAGTTCTTC.

The J gene is TRBJ2-1, the V gene TRBV19, with 7 bases that match TRBD2. J lost 7 bases, V lost 3 bases, and 9 bases had no gene match. The CDR3 has 15 amino acids. The germline CDR1 and CDR2 sequences are LNHDA and SQIVND (reference sequence). DNA of the CDR3: TGTGCCAGTAGTATGGTAGGACTAGTGGGGAATGAGCAGTTCTTC. It is translated as CASSMVGLVGNEQFF.

This chain uses TRBV5-6 with TRBJ2-7, with 11 bases matching TRBD2. The V gene's germline CDR1 is SGHDT and CDR2 YYEEEE. V shed 4 bases and J 2 bases; nucleotides not matched to a gene: 8. The CDR3 has 16 amino acids. The CDR3 nucleotides read TGTGCCAGCAGCACCAGACTAGCGGGATATACCTACGAGCAGTACTTC. Translating gives CASSTRLAGYTYEQYF.

The J gene is TRBJ2-5, the V gene TRBV3-1 (or the pseudogene TRBV3-2), with 11 bases lining up with TRBD2. The germline gives CDR1 LGHDT, CDR2 YNNKEL (reference sequence). Germline trimming cut 4 bases from V and 4 bases from J; bases unmatched to any gene: 11. The CDR3 has 17 residues. In nucleotides, the CDR3 is TGTGCCAGCAGCCCATCCGGGACTAGCGGTACTCGAGAGACCCAGTACTTC. It specifies CASSPSGTSGTRETQYF.

This chain connects TRBV13 to TRBJ2-7; 16 positions agree with TRBD2. Unmatched junction bases numbered 8, after V lost 6 bases and J lost 6 bases. Germline V lookup: CDR1 PRHDT, CDR2 FYEKMQ (reference sequence). This CDR3 contains 16 residues. Written as DNA, the CDR3 is TGTGCCAGCAGTCGGGGACTAGCGGGAGGGGGGCCCGAGCAGTACTTC. It specifies CASSRGLAGGGPEQYF.

The CDR3 DNA reads as TGTGCCAGCAGTTTTTCGAGGTCGATAGCGGGGGGAGGTAATCAGCCCCAGCATTTT. Amino acids: CASSFSRSIAGGGNQPQHF. This chain connects TRBV27 to TRBJ1-5; perhaps TRBD1 as D (5 bases). Germline loops: CDR1 MNHEY, CDR2 SMNVEV (reference sequence). This CDR3 contains 19 residues. Trimming left V 3 bases short and J 4 bases short, with 25 bases between.

This chain joins TRBV30 and TRBJ2-3; 8 bases are a match to TRBD2. Germline values: CDR1 GTSNPN, CDR2 SVGIG (reference sequence). With 5 bases clipped from V and 5 bases from J, the junction kept 9 bases outside the gene matches. The CDR3 contains 14 residues. Here the CDR3 reads CAWARGGVVDTQYF. DNA of the CDR3: TGTGCCTGGGCCCGGGGGGGAGTGGTAGATACGCAGTATTTT.

The V and J genes are TRBV6-5 and TRBJ2-7; tentatively, D is TRBD1 (5 bases). The V end was cut by 7 bases, the J end by 0 bases, with 13 bases between. CDR3 length: 14 residues. The germline V gene has CDR1 MNHEY and CDR2 SVGAGI. The CDR3 DNA follows: TGTGCCAGCACCCATCTTGGGGCCTCCTACGAGCAGTACTTC. It encodes CASTHLGASYEQYF.

The chain is built from TRBV28 and TRBJ2-1, with 12 bases fitting TRBD2. Germline loops: CDR1 MDHEN, CDR2 SYDVKM. Trimming took 6 bases from V and 7 from J; bases not matched to a gene: 10. This CDR3 spans 16 amino acids. CDR3 loop: CASRFLSTSGRNEQFF. CDR3 bases: TGTGCCAGCAGATTCCTCTCAACTAGCGGGAGGAATGAGCAGTTCTTC. The full variable domain, with the rest looked up from reference TRBV28 and TRBJ2-1, is DVKVTQSSRYLVKRTGEKVFLECVQDMDHENMFWYRQDPGLGLRLIYFSYDVKMKEKGDIPEGYSVSREKKERFSLILESASTNQTSMYLCASRFLSTSGRNEQFFGPGTRLTVL.

This clone appeared a few times. This chain uses TRBV7-2 with TRBJ1-5; D is possibly TRBD1 (5 bases). The CDR3 contains 16 residues. Between the trimmed V and J ends, which lost 1 base and 3 bases, there was a span of 13 bases. Germline V lookup: CDR1 SGHTA, CDR2 FQGNSA. For the CDR3, the DNA is TGTGCCAGCAGCTTAGGGGGCCTCACGATCAATCAGCCCCAGCATTTT. Translating gives CASSLGGLTINQPQHF.

The rearrangement uses TRBV2 and TRBJ2-1; maybe TRBD2 (5 bases). Per the germline V gene, CDR1 is SNHLY and CDR2 is FYNNEI. Trimming pared 7 bases from V and 12 bases from J, leaving 16 bases between. The CDR3 contains 12 residues. The CDR3 sequence is CASTGMGLGQFF. The CDR3 DNA is TGTGCCAGCACCGGGATGGGGTTGGGGCAGTTCTTC.

The CDR3 loop is CASSVGLAGAGTDTQYF. CDR3 DNA sequence: TGTGCCAGCAGCGTAGGATTAGCGGGAGCAGGCACAGATACGCAGTATTTT. The V gene is TRBV9, the J gene TRBJ2-3; TRBD2 matches at 9 bases. This CDR3 is built from 17 residues. CDR1 SGDLS and CDR2 YYNGEE come from the germline V gene. J gave up 1 base and V 0 bases, and 6 bases lay outside the gene matches.